This T cell receptor beta chain was recovered during a study of control samples from healthy donors and cancer patients (dated by TCRdb to 2018 to 2021). This clone has only a few counts. The antigen it recognizes is unknown. Base-call qualities are not available, and no considerably larger clone is one nucleotide away. The method behind the library was the immunoSEQ multiplex PCR assay. Imported from immuneACCESS, the table was reduced by TCRdb to in-frame sequences with V and J called. These copies leave out some clones; in studies compared against another copy, an unresolved V gene accounts for under half, and the cause of the remainder is not known. The sample table contains approximately 58,000 clones; only one count was recorded for around 87% of them. The ten largest account for over 9.5% of the sample. The CDR3 runs 18 residues from the cysteine to the phenylalanine. Kept here is only the CDR3 DNA, which spans 54 bases and is read in frame from base 1. Ends trimmed: V by 5 bases, J by 0 bases; bases unmatched to a gene: 16. The CDR1 and CDR2 encoded by the germline V gene (reference sequence) are MNHEY and SMNVEV.

The chain couples TRBV27 to TRBJ2-7, and 7 junctional nucleotides match TRBD1. The sequenced sample consisted of PBMCs. The receptor was isolated from a woman aged 60-70 years with lung cancer. The DNA sequence is TGTGCCAGCAGTCCCATACTAACCTGGGACAGATTCTCCTACGAGCAGTACTTC. It encodes CASSPILTWDRFSYEQYF.